One sample yielded the 20 T cell receptor beta chains listed below, sequenced in a study of blood T cell repertoires in COVID-19. Here immunoSEQ multiplex PCR was the method, and the copy in TCRdb shows in-frame clones only, minus some. The data contain tens of thousands of clones, 85% to 90% of them singletons. Material: peripheral blood. The receptors here all came from a woman in her 70s with acute or convalescent COVID-19.

The V and J genes are TRBV4-2 and TRBJ2-7; 14 positions agree with TRBD2. Germline values: CDR1 LGHNA, CDR2 YNFKEQ. V gave up 0 bases and J gave up 3 bases; unmatched junction bases: 7. The CDR3 spans 18 residues. CDR3 in amino acids: CASSQEGTSGRRRYEQYF. As DNA, the CDR3 is TGTGCCAGCAGCCAAGAGGGGACTAGCGGGAGAAGGCGCTACGAGCAGTACTTC.

The genes are TRBV2 and TRBJ1-2; 10 nucleotides line up with TRBD1. Germline values: CDR1 SNHLY, CDR2 FYNNEI. The CDR3 runs 15 residues. The junction had 11 bases not matched to a gene; V was cut back by 7 bases and J by 6 bases. CDR3 residues: CASTITRTGGHGYTF. The CDR3 DNA follows: TGTGCCAGCACTATCACCCGGACAGGGGGACATGGCTACACCTTC.

CDR3 loop: CASSERETFRYVYEQYF. The CDR3 DNA is TGTGCCAGCAGTGAACGGGAGACGTTTAGGTATGTGTACGAGCAGTACTTC. This sequence joins TRBV6-1 and TRBJ2-7, with D possibly matching TRBD2 (6 bases). The CDR3 runs to 17 residues. Trimming took off 2 bases at V and 4 bases at J, with 21 bases between the two ends. Germline V gene data show CDR1 as MNHNS and CDR2 as SASEGT.

In DNA form, the CDR3 reads TGTGCCAGCAGCCAGGTCCTTAGAGTAGCGGGAAAGGACAATGAGCAGTTCTTC. Translated: CASSQVLRVAGKDNEQFF. This rearrangement joins TRBV3-1 (or the pseudogene TRBV3-2) to TRBJ2-1; 8 bases align to TRBD2. With V trimmed by 3 bases and J by 5 bases, 15 bases remained unmatched. The CDR3 is 18 amino acids. Germline V gene data show CDR1 as LGHDT and CDR2 as YNNKEL (reference sequence).

The chain is built from TRBV11-1 and TRBJ2-5, with D perhaps matching TRBD2 (5 bases). Trimming left V 1 base short and J 5 bases short, with 8 bases between. CDR3 length: 13 amino acids. Germline loops: CDR1 SGHAT, CDR2 FQDESV (reference sequence). The DNA for the CDR3 is TGTGCCAGCAGCTTAGGGACTGTGGAGACCCAGTACTTC. Protein sequence: CASSLGTVETQYF. Variable domain in full (rest from reference TRBV11-1 and TRBJ2-5): EAEVAQSPRYKITEKSQAVAFWCDPISGHATLYWYRQILGQGPELLVQFQDESVVDDSQLPKDRFSAERLKGVDSTLKIQPAELGDSAMYLCASSLGTVETQYFGPGTRLLVL.

J is TRBJ2-1 and V is TRBV5-6, with D possibly being TRBD2 (5 bases). CDR3 length: 19 residues. Trimming shortened V by 5 bases and J by 0 bases, and 24 bases separated the two germline ends. Germline V CDR1 and CDR2: SGHDT, YYEEEE. As DNA, the CDR3 is TGTGCCAGCAGTGAGACGGAGGTCTGGCTGTCCAACTCCTACAATGAGCAGTTCTTC. Protein sequence: CASSETEVWLSNSYNEQFF.

This chain uses TRBV29-1 with TRBJ2-2; TRBD1 might be the D (5 bases). Germline-derived CDR1 and CDR2 are SQVTM and ANQGSEA. Deletions cut 6 bases from V and 3 bases from J, with 11 bases between. CDR3 size: 13 residues. For the CDR3, the DNA is TGCAGCGTAAAAGACAGTTACACCGGGGAGCTGTTTTTT. Its protein product is CSVKDSYTGELFF.

The rearrangement joins TRBV27 to TRBJ1-2; 7 nucleotides align to TRBD1. The V gene's germline CDR1 is MNHEY and CDR2 SMNVEV (reference sequence). V lost 6 bases to trimming and J lost 0 bases; unmatched junction nucleotides: 10. This CDR3 spans 16 amino acids. In DNA, the CDR3 is TGTGCCAGCAGGGGGGACAGAGGCCCTCCTAACTATGGCTACACCTTC. Amino acid sequence: CASRGDRGPPNYGYTF.

The J gene is TRBJ2-7, the V gene TRBV7-3; 10 bases fit TRBD2. The CDR3 extends over 15 amino acids. Germline loops: CDR1 SGHTA, CDR2 FQGTGA. V dropped 5 bases and J dropped 1; count of bases not matched to a gene: 5. The CDR3 protein is CASSRSSGGSYEQYF. CDR3 DNA sequence: TGTGCCAGCAGCCGTTCTAGCGGGGGTTCCTACGAGCAGTACTTC. Complete variable domain (other parts from reference TRBV7-3 and TRBJ2-7): GAGVSQTPSNKVTEKGKYVELRCDPISGHTALYWYRQSLGQGPEFLIYFQGTGAADDSGLPNDRFFAVRPEGSVSTLKIQRTERGDSAVYLCASSRSSGGSYEQYFGPGTRLTVT.

This chain uses TRBV21-1 with TRBJ1-6; TRBD1, the table's D call, was not compared with the DNA. TRBV21-1 is a pseudogene segment. The CDR3 loop spans 17 amino acids. The CDR3 DNA reads TGTGCCAGCAGCAAAGACCAGGTGGGGGACAGGAATTCACCCCTCCACTTT. This translates into CASSKDQVGDRNSPLHF.

The chain employs TRBV11-2 and TRBJ2-5; D remains ambiguous. V was clipped by 5 bases and J by 0 bases, with 10 bases between them. The CDR3 length is 14 residues. Per germline, CDR1 SGHAT and CDR2 FQNNGV. The CDR3 protein is CASSPRPYQETQYF. The CDR3 nucleotides are TGTGCCAGCAGCCCCAGGCCGTACCAAGAGACCCAGTACTTC.

This rearrangement joins TRBV19 to TRBJ1-5; no clear D. This CDR3 contains 15 residues. Trimming shortened V by 0 bases and J by 2 bases, and 8 bases separated the two germline ends. Looked up from germline, CDR1 is LNHDA and CDR2 is SQIVND (reference sequence). Written as DNA, the CDR3 is TGTGCCAGTAGTATAGATGACGGAGGCAATCAGCCCCAGCATTTT. This gives the protein CASSIDDGGNQPQHF.

The V and J genes are TRBV10-3 and TRBJ2-1; D is possibly TRBD2 (5 bases). The ends were cut back, 3 bases at V and 0 bases at J, with 12 bases in the middle. This CDR3 is 16 amino acids long. CDR1 ENHRY and CDR2 SYGVKD come from the germline V gene. The chain's CDR3 is CAISDWGAASYNEQFF. For the CDR3, the DNA is TGTGCCATCAGTGATTGGGGAGCTGCCTCCTACAATGAGCAGTTCTTC.

The chain uses TRBV5-1 and TRBJ2-3, with D possibly TRBD2 on 6 matching bases. The V gene lost 4 bases and the J gene lost 2 bases, with 11 bases spanning the gap. Germline V gives CDR1 SGHRS, CDR2 YFSETQ. This CDR3 has 14 amino acids. CDR3 in amino acids: CASSGGTSTDTQYF. The CDR3, as DNA: TGCGCCAGCAGCGGAGGGACCTCCACAGATACGCAGTATTTT.

The V call is TRBV18, the J call TRBJ1-1; 7 nucleotides line up with TRBD1. Germline values: CDR1 KGHSH, CDR2 LQKENI. The J segment lost 0 bases and the V segment lost 4 bases, leaving 2 bases of the junction unmatched. The CDR3 covers 14 residues. The CDR3 bases are TGTGCCAGCTCACGGGACAGTATGAACACTGAAGCTTTCTTT. Its protein product is CASSRDSMNTEAFF. Based on the CDR3 plus reference TRBV18 and TRBJ1-1, the full variable domain is NAGVMQNPRHLVRRRGQEARLRCSPMKGHSHVYWYRQLPEEGLKFMVYLQKENIIDESGMPKERFSAEFPKEGPSILRIQQVVRGDSAAYFCASSRDSMNTEAFFGQGTRLTVV.

The chain uses TRBV11-3 and TRBJ1-5, with 9 bases identical to TRBD1. The CDR3 covers 15 residues. V lost 7 bases to trimming and J lost 4 bases; unmatched junction nucleotides: 8. CDR1 and CDR2 from the germline V gene are SGHNT and YENEEA. CDR3 amino acids: CASNRDRVGNQPQHF. The CDR3 coding sequence is TGTGCCAGCAACCGGGACAGGGTAGGGAATCAGCCCCAGCATTTT.

The chain links TRBV5-4 to TRBJ2-5; perhaps TRBD2 as D (5 bases). Trimming removed 0 bases from V and 1 base from J, with 7 bases in between. The germline CDR1 and CDR2 sequences are SGHNT and YYREEE (reference sequence). The CDR3 runs 14 residues. The CDR3 protein is CASSLGRSQETQYF. CDR3 DNA sequence: TGTGCCAGCAGCTTGGGGAGGAGCCAAGAGACCCAGTACTTC.

The chain employs TRBV5-1 and TRBJ2-7; 12 bases fit TRBD2. Germline CDR1 reads SGHRS; CDR2 reads YFSETQ. The trim removed 4 bases at V and 4 bases at J, leaving 3 bases unmatched. This CDR3 has 14 residues. The CDR3 region has the DNA TGCGCCAGCAGCGAGACTAGCGGGAGTTACGAGCAGTACTTC. This sequence encodes CASSETSGSYEQYF. Full variable domain (remainder filled in from reference TRBV5-1 and TRBJ2-7): KAGVTQTPRYLIKTRGQQVTLSCSPISGHRSVSWYQQTPGQGLQFLFEYFSETQRNKGNFPGRFSGRQFSNSRSEMNVSTLELGDSALYLCASSETSGSYEQYFGPGTRLTVT.

The chain couples TRBV3-1 (or the pseudogene TRBV3-2) to TRBJ1-4; possible D gene TRBD1, 5 bases. The germline V gene encodes CDR1 LGHDT and CDR2 YNNKEL (reference sequence). The CDR3 contains 14 residues. The V end was cut by 3 bases, the J end by 6 bases, with 11 bases between. The CDR3 DNA reads as TGTGCCAGCAGCCAGACAGTTTCCCATGAAAAACTGTTTTTT. This sequence encodes CASSQTVSHEKLFF.

V and J are TRBV5-1 and TRBJ1-6; D possibly corresponds to TRBD1 (6 bases). Germline values: CDR1 SGHRS, CDR2 YFSETQ. The CDR3 covers 14 residues. V lost 5 bases, J lost 7 bases, and 13 bases lay in between. The CDR3 nucleotides are TGCGCCAGCAGTCAGGGGTCCGTAAATTCACCCCTCCACTTT. Amino acid sequence: CASSQGSVNSPLHF. Drawing the rest from reference TRBV5-1 and TRBJ1-6, the complete variable domain is KAGVTQTPRYLIKTRGQQVTLSCSPISGHRSVSWYQQTPGQGLQFLFEYFSETQRNKGNFPGRFSGRQFSNSRSEMNVSTLELGDSALYLCASSQGSVNSPLHFGNGTRLTVT.